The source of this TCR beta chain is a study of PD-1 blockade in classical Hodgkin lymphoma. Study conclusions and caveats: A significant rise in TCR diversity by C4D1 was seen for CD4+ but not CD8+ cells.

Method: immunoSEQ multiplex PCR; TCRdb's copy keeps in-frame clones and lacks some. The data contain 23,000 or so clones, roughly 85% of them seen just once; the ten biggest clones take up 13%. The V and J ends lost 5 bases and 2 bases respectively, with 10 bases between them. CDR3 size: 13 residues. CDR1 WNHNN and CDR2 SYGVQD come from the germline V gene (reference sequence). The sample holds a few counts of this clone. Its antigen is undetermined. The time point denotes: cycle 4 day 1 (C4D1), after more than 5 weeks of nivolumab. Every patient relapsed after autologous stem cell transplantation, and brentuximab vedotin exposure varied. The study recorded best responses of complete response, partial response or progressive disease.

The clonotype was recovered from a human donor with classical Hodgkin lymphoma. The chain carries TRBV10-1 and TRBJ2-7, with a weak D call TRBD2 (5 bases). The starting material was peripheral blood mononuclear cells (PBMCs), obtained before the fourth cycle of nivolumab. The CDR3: CASSRTVTYEQYF. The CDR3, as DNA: TGCGCCAGCAGTCGGACTGTTACCTACGAGCAGTACTTC.